The entry below gives a single TCR beta chain sequence along with its context. Its specificity is unknown. The assay was immunoSEQ multiplex PCR, and TCRdb's table has in-frame clones only and misses some. The repertoire holds about 140,000 clones, with 92% as singletons. The data belong to a study of T cell responses to AZD1222 COVID-19 vaccine. General study findings and limits: Receipt of two AZD1222 doses was followed by a rise in Spike-specific TCR breadth and depth. With dominance at 160-218 and 743-854, vaccine-associated CD4 TCRs spanned spike. Females made up more of the donors, who were largely white British, and clonal diversity may have come out too low. Repertoires were sampled only after the peak T cell response.

This CDR3 has 14 residues. V was trimmed by 4 bases and J by 1 base, leaving 8 bases between them. CDR1 and CDR2 from the germline V gene are SGHRS and YFSETQ. The receptor was isolated from an adult in good health. The sequencing used peripheral blood, collected on day 0 of AZD1222 vaccination. The rearrangement joins TRBV5-1 to TRBJ2-2; D uncertain. The CDR3 region is CASSKGLNTGELFF. The CDR3 region has the DNA TGCGCCAGCAGCAAAGGATTGAACACCGGGGAGCTGTTTTTT.